Below, one T cell receptor beta chain is given with its context. Its matching antigen is unknown. This record belongs to a study of radiotherapy plus CTLA-4 blockade in lung cancer. Study at large: Overall, around 19% of patients showed an objective response, while 31% attained disease control. General study findings and limits: Reports identified early blood T cell clone dynamics, with interferon-beta, as the best response predictor.

The CDR3 is 15 residues long. CDR1 and CDR2 from the germline V gene are SGHDT and YYEEEE. The V segment lost 1 base and the J segment 3 bases; nucleotides outside the gene matches: 3. Some clones are missing from TCRdb's copy, which holds only in-frame ones; the method was immunoSEQ multiplex PCR. The data contain 40,000 to 45,000 clones, roughly 70% of them singletons. Specimen: peripheral blood, collected from a patient treated with radiotherapy plus ipilimumab. This chain joins TRBV5-6 and TRBJ1-3, with 8 bases that match TRBD1. The receptor was derived from a human donor with non-small cell lung cancer who had stable disease on radiotherapy plus ipilimumab. The chain's CDR3 is CASSLTTGVGNTIYF. CDR3 in DNA: TGTGCCAGCAGCTTGACGACAGGGGTTGGAAACACCATATATTTT.